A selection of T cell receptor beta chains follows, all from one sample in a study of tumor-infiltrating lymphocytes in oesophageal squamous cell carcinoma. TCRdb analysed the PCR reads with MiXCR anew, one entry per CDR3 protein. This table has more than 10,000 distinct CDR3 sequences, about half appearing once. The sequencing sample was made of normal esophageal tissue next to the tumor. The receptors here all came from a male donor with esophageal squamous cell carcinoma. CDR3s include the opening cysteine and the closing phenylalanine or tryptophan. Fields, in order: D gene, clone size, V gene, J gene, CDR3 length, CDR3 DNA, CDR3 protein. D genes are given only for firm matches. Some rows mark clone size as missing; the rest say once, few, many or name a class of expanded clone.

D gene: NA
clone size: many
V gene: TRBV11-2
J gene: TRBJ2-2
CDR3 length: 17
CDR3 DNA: TGTGCCAGCAGCTTAATCCGCCAGGGCCGTTTCACCGGGGAGCTGTTTTTT
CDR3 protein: CASSLIRQGRFTGELFF

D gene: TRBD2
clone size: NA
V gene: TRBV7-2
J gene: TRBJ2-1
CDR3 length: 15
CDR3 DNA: TGTGCCAGCAGCCCAGCCCCTAGCGGGATGGGTGAGCAGTTCTTC
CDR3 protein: CASSPAPSGMGEQFF

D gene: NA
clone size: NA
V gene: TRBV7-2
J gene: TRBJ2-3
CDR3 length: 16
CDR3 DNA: TGTGCCAGCAGCTTAAGGCAGGGGGGCGACACAGATACGCAGTATTTT
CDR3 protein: CASSLRQGGDTDTQYF

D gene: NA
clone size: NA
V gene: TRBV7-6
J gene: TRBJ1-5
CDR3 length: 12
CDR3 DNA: TGTGCCAGCAGTGATGGGGGACAGCCCCAGCATTTT
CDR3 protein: CASSDGGQPQHF

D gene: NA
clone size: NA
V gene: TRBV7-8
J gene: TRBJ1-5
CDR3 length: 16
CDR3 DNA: TGTGCCAGCAGCTTAGTTGGGGGGGCTGGCAATCAGCCCCAGCATTTT
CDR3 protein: CASSLVGGAGNQPQHF

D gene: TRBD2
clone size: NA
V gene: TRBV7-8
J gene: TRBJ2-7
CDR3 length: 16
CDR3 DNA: TGTGCCAGCAGCTTAAGCACTCGGGAGGGGAGCTACGAGCAGTACTTC
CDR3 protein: CASSLSTREGSYEQYF

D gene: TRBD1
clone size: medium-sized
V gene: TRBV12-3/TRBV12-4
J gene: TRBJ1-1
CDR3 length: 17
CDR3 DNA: TGTGCCAGCAGCCGCGGGACAGCATCGTCGGGGGGGACTGAAGCTTTCTTT
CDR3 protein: CASSRGTASSGGTEAFF

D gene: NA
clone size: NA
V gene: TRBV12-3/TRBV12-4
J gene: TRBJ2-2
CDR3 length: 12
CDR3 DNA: TGTGCCAGCAGCCCCCACCCCGGGGAGCTGTTTTTT
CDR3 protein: CASSPHPGELFF

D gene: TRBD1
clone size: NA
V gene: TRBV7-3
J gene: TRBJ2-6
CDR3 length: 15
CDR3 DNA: TGTGCCAGCAGCTTAACACAGGGGGCATCCGGGGAGCTGTACTTC
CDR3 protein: CASSLTQGASGELYF

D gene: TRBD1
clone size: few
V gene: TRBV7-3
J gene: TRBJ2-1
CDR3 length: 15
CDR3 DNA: TGTGCCAGCAGCAAGGGACAGGGGGCCTACAATGAGCAGTTCTTC
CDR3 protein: CASSKGQGAYNEQFF

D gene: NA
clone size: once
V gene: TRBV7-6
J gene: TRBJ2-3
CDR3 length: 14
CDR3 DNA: TGTGCCAGCAGCCCCGAGGCGCGTTCCGAGGAGCTGTATTTT
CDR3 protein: CASSPEARSEELYF

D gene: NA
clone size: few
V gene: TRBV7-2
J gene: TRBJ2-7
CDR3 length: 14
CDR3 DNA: TGTGCCAGCAGCTTACTAGCCTCTGAGGGGGAGCAGTACTTC
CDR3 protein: CASSLLASEGEQYF

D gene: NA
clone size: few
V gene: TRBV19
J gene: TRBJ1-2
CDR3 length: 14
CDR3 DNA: TGTGCCACGACACTGGACAGCCAAACCTATGGCTACACCTTC
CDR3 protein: CATTLDSQTYGYTF

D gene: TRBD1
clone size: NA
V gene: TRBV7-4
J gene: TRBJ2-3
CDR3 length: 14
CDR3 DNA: TGTGCCAGCAGCCCTAACAGGGGTGCAGATACGCAGTATTTT
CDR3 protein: CASSPNRGADTQYF

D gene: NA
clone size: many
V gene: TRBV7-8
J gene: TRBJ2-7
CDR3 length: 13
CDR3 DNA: TGTGCCAGCACCCGATCAAGGACCTACGAGCAGTACTTC
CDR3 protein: CASTRSRTYEQYF

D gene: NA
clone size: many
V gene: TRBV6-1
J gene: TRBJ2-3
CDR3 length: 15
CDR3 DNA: TGTGCCAGCAGCGCCCTAGACTCCAGCACAGATACGCAGTATTTT
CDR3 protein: CASSALDSSTDTQYF

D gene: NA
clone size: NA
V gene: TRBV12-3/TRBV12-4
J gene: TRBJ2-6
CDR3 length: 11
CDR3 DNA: TGTGCCAGCAGTTTTGGGGACGTCCTGACTTTC
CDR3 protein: CASSFGDVLTF

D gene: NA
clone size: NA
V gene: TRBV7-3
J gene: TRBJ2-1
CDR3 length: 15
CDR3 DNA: TGTGCCAGCAGCTTAACTGTAAGCTCCTACAATGAGCAGTTCTTC
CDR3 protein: CASSLTVSSYNEQFF

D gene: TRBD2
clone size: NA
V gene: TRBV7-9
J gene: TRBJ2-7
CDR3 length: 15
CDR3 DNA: TGTGCCAGCAGCTTAACGGGGGAGGGAGCCTACGAGCAGTACTTC
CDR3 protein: CASSLTGEGAYEQYF